One sample yielded the 19 T cell receptor beta chains listed below, sequenced in a study of T cell changes during pregnancy in multiple sclerosis. Sequencing used immunoSEQ multiplex PCR; TCRdb keeps in-frame clones, though not all of them. The data contain 35,000 to 50,000 clones, approximately 90% of them singletons. Source: CD4+ T cells from peripheral blood mononuclear cells, taken after pregnancy. All receptors derive from a female donor with multiple sclerosis, enrolled in a pregnancy study.

This clone occurred once. The rearrangement links TRBV2 to TRBJ2-3; 11 positions match TRBD2. The CDR3 runs to 15 residues. The germline gives CDR1 SNHLY, CDR2 FYNNEI. Trimming took 4 bases from V and 6 from J; bases not matched to a gene: 6. CDR3 loop: CASSVAGGPDDTQYF. The CDR3 DNA follows: TGTGCCAGCAGTGTAGCGGGAGGGCCTGACGATACGCAGTATTTT.

V usage is TRBV7-2 and J usage is TRBJ1-5; D remains unclear. Trimming removed 8 bases at V and 4 bases at J, with 18 bases between. Germline loops: CDR1 SGHTA, CDR2 FQGNSA. CDR3 length: 15 amino acids. CDR3 residues: CASATGSFPNQPQHF. Written as DNA, the CDR3 is TGTGCCAGCGCGACCGGGTCCTTCCCTAATCAGCCCCAGCATTTT.

J is TRBJ1-1 and V is TRBV7-9; 8 bases are shared with TRBD1. The ends lost 5 bases at V and 1 base at J; junction bases unmatched: 3. CDR3 length: 14 amino acids. The germline gives CDR1 SEHNR, CDR2 FQNEAQ (reference sequence). The CDR3 sequence is CASSRGQGNTEAFF. As DNA, the CDR3 is TGTGCCAGCAGCCGTGGACAGGGGAACACTGAAGCTTTCTTT.

This chain uses TRBV4-3 with TRBJ2-7; TRBD2 aligns across 11 bases. The V gene end was trimmed by 4 bases and the J gene end by 6 bases; junction bases not matched to a gene: 5. The CDR3 extends over 14 amino acids. Per the germline V gene, CDR1 is LGHNA and CDR2 is YSLEER. The CDR3 sequence: CASSPTSGKGEQYF. DNA for the CDR3: TGCGCCAGCAGCCCGACTAGCGGGAAGGGCGAGCAGTACTTC.

This clone appeared once. The V and J genes are TRBV21-1 and TRBJ2-7; TRBD2 is taken as the D call from the table, unchecked against the DNA. TRBV21-1 is labeled a pseudogene. CDR3 length: 13 residues. CDR3 sequence reads: CASSKGRCYEQYF. CDR3 coding DNA: TGTGCCAGCAGCAAAGGGCGGTGCTACGAGCAGTACTTC.

The chain uses TRBV5-1 and TRBJ2-5, with a possible D match to TRBD1 (5 bases). CDR1 and CDR2 from the germline V gene are SGHRS and YFSETQ. The CDR3 loop spans 15 amino acids. V lost 4 bases and J lost 1, with 14 bases in between. This CDR3 reads CASSPRGTGQETQYF. DNA for the CDR3: TGCGCCAGCAGCCCAAGGGGCACAGGCCAAGAGACCCAGTACTTC.

This sequence joins TRBV19 and TRBJ2-1; no clear D gene. The germline CDR1 and CDR2 sequences are LNHDA and SQIVND (reference sequence). There are 18 residues in the CDR3. V lost 5 bases to trimming and J lost 7 bases, with 27 bases between them. This CDR3 is CASSSIRVWQANDNEQFF. The CDR3 DNA sequence: TGTGCCAGTAGTTCGATCCGTGTTTGGCAGGCCAACGATAATGAGCAGTTCTTC.

The V and J genes are TRBV28 and TRBJ1-1; D is undetermined. This CDR3 has 15 amino acids. Germline CDR1 reads MDHEN; CDR2 reads SYDVKM. V lost 4 bases, J lost 6 bases, and 18 bases lay in between. The CDR3 is CASSSLGLGRAEAFF. In nucleotides, the CDR3 is TGTGCCAGCAGTTCGCTAGGACTAGGGAGGGCTGAAGCTTTCTTT.

The sample holds one count of this clone. This sequence joins TRBV9 and TRBJ2-5, with D unresolved. There are 13 residues in the CDR3. Germline loops: CDR1 SGDLS, CDR2 YYNGEE. V lost 0 bases to trimming and J lost 5 bases, with 8 bases between them. The CDR3, as DNA: TGTGCCAGCAGCGTAGCTTTATTCGAGACCCAGTACTTC. Its protein is CASSVALFETQYF.

The genes are TRBV11-2 and TRBJ2-7; D is undetermined. V lost 0 bases to trimming and J lost 1 base, with 10 bases between them. Germline assignment: CDR1 SGHAT and CDR2 FQNNGV. This CDR3 has 15 residues. The CDR3: CASSLDPAVSYEQYF. In DNA, the CDR3 is TGTGCCAGCAGCTTAGATCCTGCAGTATCCTACGAGCAGTACTTC.

The chain is built from TRBV7-3 and TRBJ1-2, with 9 bases fitting TRBD1. There are 15 residues in the CDR3. The V gene end was trimmed by 2 bases and the J gene end by 7 bases; junction bases not matched to a gene: 8. The germline V gene encodes CDR1 SGHTA and CDR2 FQGTGA. CDR3 loop: CASSLAGTGSGGYTF. Written as DNA, the CDR3 is TGTGCCAGCAGCTTAGCAGGGACAGGGAGTGGTGGCTACACCTTC.

V and J are TRBV6-1 and TRBJ2-2, with a tentative D call TRBD2 (5 bases). Germline assignment: CDR1 MNHNS and CDR2 SASEGT. The CDR3 extends over 14 amino acids. Trimming removed 6 bases at V and 7 bases at J, with 15 bases between. CDR3: CASRGSGWSGELFF. The CDR3 DNA reads as TGTGCCAGCAGGGGCTCGGGGTGGAGCGGGGAGCTGTTTTTT.

The chain combines TRBV19 with TRBJ1-3; D remains unclear. Trimming took off 3 bases at V and 2 bases at J, with 8 bases between the two ends. The length of the CDR3 is 14 residues. The germline gives CDR1 LNHDA, CDR2 SQIVND (reference sequence). The CDR3 spells CASSIPGTGNTIYF. Here the CDR3 DNA reads TGTGCCAGTAGTATTCCGGGTACTGGAAACACCATATATTTT. Looking up the rest from reference TRBV19 and TRBJ1-3 gives the full variable domain: DGGITQSPKYLFRKEGQNVTLSCEQNLNHDAMYWYRQDPGQGLRLIYYSQIVNDFQKGDIAEGYSVSREKKESFPLTVTSAQKNPTAFYLCASSIPGTGNTIYFGEGSWLTVV.

V and J are TRBV7-9 and TRBJ2-1; D is possibly TRBD2 (7 bases). The germline V and J ends were trimmed by 3 bases and 5 bases, with 14 bases remaining between them. Germline V lookup: CDR1 SEHNR, CDR2 FQNEAQ (reference sequence). This CDR3 is 15 amino acids long. CDR3 in amino acids: CASSLGGAGNNEQFF. CDR3 nucleotide sequence: TGTGCCAGCAGCTTGGGGGGGGCCGGAAACAATGAGCAGTTCTTC.

This chain joins TRBV19 and TRBJ1-2, with D maybe TRBD1 (6 bases). The germline V and J ends were trimmed by 6 bases and 4 bases, with 12 bases remaining between them. Germline V gene data show CDR1 as LNHDA and CDR2 as SQIVND (reference sequence). CDR3 length: 13 amino acids. DNA of the CDR3: TGTGCCAGTAGCCCGGACAGACTCTATGGCTACACCTTC. Protein sequence: CASSPDRLYGYTF.

The chain joins TRBV5-3 to TRBJ2-2, with D maybe TRBD1 (6 bases). TRBV5-3 is identified as an open reading frame with a role that is uncertain. Trimming took off 3 bases at V and 3 bases at J, with 21 bases between the two ends. This CDR3 contains 18 residues. Here the CDR3 reads CARSSRQEPILDTGELFF. Written as DNA, the CDR3 is TGTGCCAGAAGCTCCAGACAGGAGCCTATTCTTGACACCGGGGAGCTGTTTTTT.

With respect to this clone: This sample includes further DNA sequences coding for the same CDR3. The chain is built from TRBV7-2 and TRBJ2-7; 9 bases map to TRBD2. The ends lost 0 bases at V and 4 bases at J; junction bases unmatched: 1. The CDR3 totals 14 residues. Germline V gene lookup returns CDR1 SGHTA and CDR2 FQGNSA. CDR3 protein: CASSLASGSYEQYF. The CDR3 nucleotides read TGTGCCAGCAGCTTAGCTAGCGGGAGTTACGAGCAGTACTTC.

The chain has TRBV29-1 and TRBJ1-3, with 9 bases matching TRBD1. This CDR3 is 18 amino acids long. J gave up 2 bases and V 0 bases, and 11 bases lay outside the gene matches. The germline CDR1 and CDR2 sequences are SQVTM and ANQGSEA. CDR3 residues: CSVEEGVGQGAPGNTIYF. The CDR3 nucleotides read TGCAGCGTTGAAGAAGGAGTGGGACAGGGCGCCCCTGGAAACACCATATATTTT.

The rearrangement uses TRBV19 and TRBJ1-5, with a tentative D call TRBD1 (6 bases). V was shortened by 0 bases and J by 4 bases, with 7 bases between the two germline ends. The germline CDR1 and CDR2 sequences are LNHDA and SQIVND (reference sequence). The CDR3 covers 14 residues. The CDR3: CASSIDRGNQPQHF. DNA for the CDR3: TGTGCCAGTAGTATAGACAGGGGAAATCAGCCCCAGCATTTT.